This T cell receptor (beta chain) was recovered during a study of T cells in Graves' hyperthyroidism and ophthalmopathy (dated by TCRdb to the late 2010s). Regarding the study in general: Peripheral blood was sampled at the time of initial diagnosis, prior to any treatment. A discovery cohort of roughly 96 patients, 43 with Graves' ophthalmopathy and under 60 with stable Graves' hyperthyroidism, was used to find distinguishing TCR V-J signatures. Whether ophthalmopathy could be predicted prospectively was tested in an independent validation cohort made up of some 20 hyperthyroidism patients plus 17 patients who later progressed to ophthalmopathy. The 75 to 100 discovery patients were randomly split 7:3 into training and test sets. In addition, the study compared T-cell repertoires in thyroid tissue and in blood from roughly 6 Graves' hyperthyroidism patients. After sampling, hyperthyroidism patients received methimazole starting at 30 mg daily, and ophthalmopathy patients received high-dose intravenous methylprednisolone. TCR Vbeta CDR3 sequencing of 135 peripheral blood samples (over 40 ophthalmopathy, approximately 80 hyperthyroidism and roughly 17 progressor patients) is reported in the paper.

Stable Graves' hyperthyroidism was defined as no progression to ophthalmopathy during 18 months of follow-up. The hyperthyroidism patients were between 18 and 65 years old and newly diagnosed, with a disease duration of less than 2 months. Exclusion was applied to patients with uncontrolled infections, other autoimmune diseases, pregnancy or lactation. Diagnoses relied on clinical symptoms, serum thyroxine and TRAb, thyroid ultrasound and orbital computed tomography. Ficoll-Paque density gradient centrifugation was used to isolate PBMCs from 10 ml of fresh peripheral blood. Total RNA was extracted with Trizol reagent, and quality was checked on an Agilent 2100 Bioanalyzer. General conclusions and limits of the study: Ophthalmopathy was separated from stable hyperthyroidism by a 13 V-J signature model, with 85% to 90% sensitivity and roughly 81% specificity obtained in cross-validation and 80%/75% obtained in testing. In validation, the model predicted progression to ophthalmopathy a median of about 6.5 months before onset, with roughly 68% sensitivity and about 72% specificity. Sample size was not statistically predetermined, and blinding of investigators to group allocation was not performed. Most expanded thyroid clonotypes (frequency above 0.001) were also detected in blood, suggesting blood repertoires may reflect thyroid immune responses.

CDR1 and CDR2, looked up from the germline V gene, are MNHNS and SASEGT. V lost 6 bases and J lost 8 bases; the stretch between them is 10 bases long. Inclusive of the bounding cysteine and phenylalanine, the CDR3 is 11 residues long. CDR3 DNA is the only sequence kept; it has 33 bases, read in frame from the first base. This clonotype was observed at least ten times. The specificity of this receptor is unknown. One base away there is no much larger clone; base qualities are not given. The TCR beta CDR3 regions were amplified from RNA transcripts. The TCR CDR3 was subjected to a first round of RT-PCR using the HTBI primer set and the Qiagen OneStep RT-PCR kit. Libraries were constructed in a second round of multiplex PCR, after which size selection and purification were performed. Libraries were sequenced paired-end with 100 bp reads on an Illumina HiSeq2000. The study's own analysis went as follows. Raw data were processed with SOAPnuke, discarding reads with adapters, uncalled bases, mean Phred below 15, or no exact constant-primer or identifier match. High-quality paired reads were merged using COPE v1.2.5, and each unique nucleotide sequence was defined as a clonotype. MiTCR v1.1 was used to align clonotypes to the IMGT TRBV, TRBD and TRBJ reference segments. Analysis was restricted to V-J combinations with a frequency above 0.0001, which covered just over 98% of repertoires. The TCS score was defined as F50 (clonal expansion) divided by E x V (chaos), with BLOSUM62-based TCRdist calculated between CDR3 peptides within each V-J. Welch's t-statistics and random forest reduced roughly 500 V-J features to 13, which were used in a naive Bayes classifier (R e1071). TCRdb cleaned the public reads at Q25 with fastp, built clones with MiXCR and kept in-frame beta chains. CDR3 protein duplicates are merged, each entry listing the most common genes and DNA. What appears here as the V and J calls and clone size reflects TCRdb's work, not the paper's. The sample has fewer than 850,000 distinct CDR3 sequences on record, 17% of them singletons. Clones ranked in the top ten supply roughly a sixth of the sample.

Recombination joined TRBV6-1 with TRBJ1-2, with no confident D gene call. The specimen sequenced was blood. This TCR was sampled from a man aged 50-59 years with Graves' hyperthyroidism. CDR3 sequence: CASSPGRGYTF. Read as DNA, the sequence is TGTGCCAGCAGCCCGGGGAGAGGCTACACCTTC.